The clone carrying this T cell receptor beta chain has a count of ten or more. Its antigen is still unknown. The data were obtained in a study of T-cell memory formation after mild COVID-19. Findings and limits, study-wide: Contracting clones localized mainly to CM and EM when CD4+ and mainly to EMRA when CD8+.

TCR alpha and TCR beta cDNA libraries carrying sample barcodes and UMIs came from 5'RACE with constant-segment primers. TCRdb reprocessed the 5' RACE reads with MiXCR, giving one entry per CDR3 protein. The sample yields around 13,000 distinct CDR3 sequences, about 11% seen once. The CDR3 runs 15 residues. The V and J ends lost 5 bases and 10 bases, in that order; junction bases with no gene match: 8. Germline assignment: CDR1 MDHEN and CDR2 SYDVKM. The chain has TRBV28 and TRBJ2-1, with 13 bases matching TRBD2. The sample was PBMCs or a T cell subset sorted from them (not recorded which). This TCR came from an adult woman who had mild COVID-19 (a few samples of this study predate the infection). Cell type and time point are not known. The CDR3 bases are TGTGCCAGCAGTACCCGGACTAGCGGGAGTAAGGAGCAGTTCTTC. It encodes CASSTRTSGSKEQFF.